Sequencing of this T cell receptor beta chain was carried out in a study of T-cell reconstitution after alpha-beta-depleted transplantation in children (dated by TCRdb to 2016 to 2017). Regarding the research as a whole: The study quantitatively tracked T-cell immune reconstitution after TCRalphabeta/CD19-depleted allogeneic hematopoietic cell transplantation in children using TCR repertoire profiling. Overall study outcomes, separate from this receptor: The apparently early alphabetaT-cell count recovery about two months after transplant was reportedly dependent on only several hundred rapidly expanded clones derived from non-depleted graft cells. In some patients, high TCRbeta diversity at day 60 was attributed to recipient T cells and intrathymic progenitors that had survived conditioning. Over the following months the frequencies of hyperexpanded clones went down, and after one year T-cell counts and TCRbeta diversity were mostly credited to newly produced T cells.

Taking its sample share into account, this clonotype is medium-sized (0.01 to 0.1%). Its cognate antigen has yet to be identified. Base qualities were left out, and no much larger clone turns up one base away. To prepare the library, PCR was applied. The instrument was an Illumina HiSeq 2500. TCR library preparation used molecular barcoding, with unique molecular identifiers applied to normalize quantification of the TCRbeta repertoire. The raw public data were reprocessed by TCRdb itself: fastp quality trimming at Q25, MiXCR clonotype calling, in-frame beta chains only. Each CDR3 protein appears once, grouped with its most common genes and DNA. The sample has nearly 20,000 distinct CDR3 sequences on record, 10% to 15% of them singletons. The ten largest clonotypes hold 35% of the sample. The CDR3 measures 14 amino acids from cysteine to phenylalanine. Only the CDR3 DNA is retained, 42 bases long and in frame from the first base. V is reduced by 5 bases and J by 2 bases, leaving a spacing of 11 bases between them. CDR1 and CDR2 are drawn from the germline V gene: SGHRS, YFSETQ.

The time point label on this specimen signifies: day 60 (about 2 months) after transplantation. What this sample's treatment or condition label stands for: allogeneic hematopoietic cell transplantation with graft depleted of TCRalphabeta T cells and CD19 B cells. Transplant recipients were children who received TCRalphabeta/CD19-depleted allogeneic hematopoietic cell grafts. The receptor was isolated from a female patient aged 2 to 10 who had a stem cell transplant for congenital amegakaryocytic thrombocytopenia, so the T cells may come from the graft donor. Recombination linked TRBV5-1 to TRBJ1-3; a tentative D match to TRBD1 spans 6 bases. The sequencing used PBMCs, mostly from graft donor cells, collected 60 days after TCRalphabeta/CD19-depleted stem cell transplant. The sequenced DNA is TGCGCCAGCAGGCCAGGGACAACTGGAAACACCATATATTTT. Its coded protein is CASRPGTTGNTIYF. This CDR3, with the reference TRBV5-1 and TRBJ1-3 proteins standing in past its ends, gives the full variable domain KAGVTQTPRYLIKTRGQQVTLSCSPISGHRSVSWYQQTPGQGLQFLFEYFSETQRNKGNFPGRFSGRQFSNSRSEMNVSTLELGDSALYLCASRPGTTGNTIYFGEGSWLTVV.